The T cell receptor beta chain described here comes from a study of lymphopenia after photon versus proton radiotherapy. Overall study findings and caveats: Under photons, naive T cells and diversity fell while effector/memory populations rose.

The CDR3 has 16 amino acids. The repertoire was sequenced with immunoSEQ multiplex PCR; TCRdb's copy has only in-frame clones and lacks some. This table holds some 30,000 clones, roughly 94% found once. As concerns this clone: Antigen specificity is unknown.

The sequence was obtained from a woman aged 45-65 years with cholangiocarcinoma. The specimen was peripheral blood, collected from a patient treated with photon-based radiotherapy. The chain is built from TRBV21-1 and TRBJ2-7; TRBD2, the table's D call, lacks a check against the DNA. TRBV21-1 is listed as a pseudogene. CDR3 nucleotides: TGTGCCAGCAGCAAAAGGGAGCGGGGGGACGCCTACGAGCAGTACTTC. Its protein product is CASSKRERGDAYEQYF.